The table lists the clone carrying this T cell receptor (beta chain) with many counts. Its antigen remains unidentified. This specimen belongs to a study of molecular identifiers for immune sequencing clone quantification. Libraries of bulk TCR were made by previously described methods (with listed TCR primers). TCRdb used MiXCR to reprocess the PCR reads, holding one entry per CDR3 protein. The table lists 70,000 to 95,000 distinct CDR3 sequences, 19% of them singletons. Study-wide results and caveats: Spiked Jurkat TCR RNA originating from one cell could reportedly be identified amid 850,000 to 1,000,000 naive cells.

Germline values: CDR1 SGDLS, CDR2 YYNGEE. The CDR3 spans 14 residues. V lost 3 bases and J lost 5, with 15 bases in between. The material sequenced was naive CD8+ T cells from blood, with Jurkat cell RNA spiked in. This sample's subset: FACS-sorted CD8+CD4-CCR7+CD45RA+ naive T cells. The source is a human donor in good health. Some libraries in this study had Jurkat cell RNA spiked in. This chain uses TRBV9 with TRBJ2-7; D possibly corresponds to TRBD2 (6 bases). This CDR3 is CASSADGTLDEQYF. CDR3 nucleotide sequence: TGTGCCAGCAGCGCCGACGGGACTCTCGACGAGCAGTACTTC.